This T cell receptor beta chain was sequenced in a study of Ad26.COV2.S vaccination and SARS-CoV-2 variants listed by TCRdb under 2021. As for the study more broadly: Vaccine-arm donors came from COV1001, a multicentre, randomized, double-blind, placebo-controlled phase I-IIa trial of Ad26.COV2.S in healthy adults. Participants in the trial were split at random into five groups of five each, receiving low-dose or high-dose Ad26.COV2.S once or twice, or else placebo on both occasions. Ad26.COV2.S was administered intramuscularly at 5 x 10^10 or 1 x 10^11 viral particles, either as a single shot or as two shots given 56 days apart. A total of about 30 samples were included in the TCR-sequenced set, comprising about 20 Ad26.COV2.S vaccine recipients, 5 placebo recipients and 8 SARS-CoV-2 convalescent individuals. Throughout the experiments and outcome assessment, investigators stayed blinded to trial group allocation. Sequencing of the TCRbeta repertoire served to evaluate the specificity and breadth of SARS-CoV-2-reactive T cell receptors following Ad26.COV2.S vaccination.

Worth noting for this clone: The clone's antigen remains unknown. No qualities accompany the bases; no much larger clone lies one base away.

The immunoSEQ Assay was the method used to sequence TCRbeta CDR3 regions. After extraction, genomic DNA underwent amplification by bias-controlled multiplex PCR, followed by high-throughput sequencing. Concerning the study's data processing: To quantify the absolute abundance of every unique TCRbeta CDR3 region, sequences were collapsed and filtered. T cell fraction was estimated by normalizing TCRbeta template counts to usable DNA, which was measured by amplifying reference genes present in all nucleated cells. Repertoire TCRs were annotated as SARS-CoV-2-specific when V gene, CDR3 amino acid sequence and J gene were exactly matched to a known reactive TCR set. MIRA supplied the reference SARS-CoV-2 TCR set, which was filtered for enrichment in COVID-19-positive ImmuneCODE repertoires so that public or cross-reactive TCRs were removed. Based on the MIRA antigens, annotated TCRs were further analysed at the level of specific ORF or position within ORF. Breadth was defined as annotated unique rearrangements over total unique productive rearrangements; depth was the summed frequency of those rearrangements. TCR breadth was compared between groups using two-sided Wilcoxon rank-sum tests. TCRdb retrieved this table from immuneACCESS and kept in-frame rearrangements only. Not all clones are present; in checked studies, unresolved V genes account for under half, and no reason is known for the remainder. The D gene and trimming were derived from the DNA, and the V and J assignments and clone size from that table. The sample table shows around 250,000 clones, and over 75% are seen once. The top ten clonotypes cover about 3.5% of the sample.

At the junction V is shortened by 2 bases and J by 0 bases; bases outside the gene matches: 0. Based on the germline V gene, the CDR1 and CDR2 sequences are KGHDR and SFDVKD. The CDR3 numbers 16 residues from cysteine through phenylalanine. Kept here is only the CDR3 DNA, which spans 48 bases and is read in frame from base 1. The intended sense of this specimen's treatment or condition label: around 19 received Ad26.COV2.S at low or high dose, single or two shots; about five received placebo; per-sample allocation not given. Repertoires of vaccine and placebo recipients were sequenced from samples collected on day 63 after the first injection. In Cohort 1b, more than 20 adults aged 18-55 years were enrolled at a single site in Boston, USA, between 29 July and 7 August 2020. Ad26.COV2.S was a replication-incompetent adenovirus type 26 vector that expressed a prefusion-stabilized SARS-CoV-2 spike protein derived from the original Wuhan strain.

Points the paper makes about the study in general: The study was not powered to compare responses between vaccine doses or regimens. Non-spike TCR breadth was comparable between vaccine and placebo recipients, consistent with the vaccine containing only spike. Spike-specific TCR breadth was higher in Ad26.COV2.S recipients than in placebo recipients (P = 0.0014). After vaccination, substantial breadth of spike-specific CD8+ and CD4+ T cell responses was reported. The authors noted that total T cell responses may have been underestimated by the TCR breadth and depth analyses.

The sample was peripheral blood, taken in a trial of Ad26.COV2.S vaccine versus placebo. The sequence was obtained from a person between 18 and 65 years old who received the Ad26.COV2.S COVID-19 vaccine or a placebo. This receptor chain uses TRBV24-1 and TRBJ2-1; 10 bases in the middle match TRBD2. The DNA sequence is TGTGCCACCAGTGATTCTAGCGGGAGCTCCTACAATGAGCAGTTCTTC. Its translation reads: CATSDSSGSSYNEQFF.